Reported below is one T cell receptor beta chain. This receptor's antigen is unknown. The sample holds no much larger clone one base away, and base qualities are not on file. This record belongs to a study of vaccination effects on CD4 cells after COVID-19 (dated 2022 in TCRdb). Notes on the research overall: In the ViraFEST assay, PBMC were stimulated with viral peptide pools, and TCR sequencing was then used to find antigen-specific CD4+ T cell clonotypes based on their expansion. Each participant received two doses of an mRNA SARS-CoV-2 vaccine, either BNT162b2 or mRNA-1273. The Oncomine TCR Beta short-read assay on an Illumina iSeq 100 was used to sequence cultures from other donors in the study. Around 2.1 million PBMC per well were cultured with about 9 ug/ml peptides in IMDM containing 5% human AB serum, about 9.7 IU/ml IL-2 and gentamicin. The full study included 10 COVID-19 convalescent patients and a few SARS-CoV-2-naive healthy vaccine recipients. SARS-CoV-2 spike-specific CD4+ TCR repertoires from before and after mRNA vaccination were compared in COVID-19 convalescent patients and in infection-naive vaccine recipients.

After around ten days of culture, CD4+ T cells were isolated with the EasySep CD4+ T cell isolation kit. The absence of prior SARS-CoV-2 infection in healthy vaccine recipients was confirmed by negative nucleocapsid antibodies before and after vaccination. Half of the culture medium was replaced with fresh IL-2-containing medium on days 3 and 7. Unless otherwise noted, each peptide stimulation condition was cultured in triplicate wells. PBMC were separated from whole blood using Ficoll-Paque Plus gradient centrifugation and were then either cryopreserved at -140C or used fresh. Genomic DNA was extracted from cultured CD4+ T cells with the QIAamp micro DNA kit. Broader findings and caveats from the paper: Marked clonal contraction was observed in both infection-induced and vaccine-induced clones at late post-vaccination timepoints, consistent with waning T cell responses. In healthy vaccine recipients, vaccine-induced clones were almost all SARS-CoV-2 mono-reactive, with only 1 of 255 cross-reactive with common cold coronaviruses. Limitations of the study were the small number of convalescent patients and the absence of early post-infection timepoints.

Receptors were amplified or captured by the immunoSEQ multiplex PCR assay. DNA from the cultured and isolated CD4+ T cells underwent TCR beta CDR3 sequencing. As for the authors' bioinformatics: Non-productive TCR sequences were removed, reads were trimmed to the CDR3 region, and CDR3s of at least 7 amino acids were retained. The MANAFEST web app was used to identify antigen-specific clonotypes by comparing expansion in peptide wells with expansion in reference cultures. To count as positive, a clone had to show expansion at FDR<0.05 compared with the reference and with all other wells, an odds ratio above 5, and a frequency above 0.1% in two replicate wells. Clonotypes significantly expanded in SARS-CoV-2 spike wells and in at least one common cold coronavirus spike condition were defined as cross-reactive. CDR3 similarity was assessed by Levenshtein distance with the stringdist R package, and unrooted trees were built with ape in R 3.6.1. TCRdb took over this immuneACCESS table, retaining in-frame rearrangements with V and J assigned. Such tables are incomplete; in checked studies, under half of the missing clones stem from an unresolved V gene, and the remainder is unexplained. That table supplies the V and J calls and clone size; D and trimming were determined from the DNA. In this sample the table shows some 50,000 clones, 50% to 80% of which occur a single time. 4.5% to 7% of the sample is taken by the ten largest.

The starting material was CD4+ T cells from PBMCs cultured without peptide, obtained before COVID-19 vaccination. This sequence was found in a human donor who received a COVID-19 vaccine.

The encoded CDR3 is CASSFGLTRGTGELFF. The sequenced DNA: TGTGCCAGCAGCTTTGGGCTGACAAGGGGCACCGGGGAGCTGTTTTTT. The V gene is TRBV7-9 and the J gene is TRBJ2-2; a tentative D match to TRBD1 spans 5 bases. Trimming at the junction amounts to 3 bases on V and 4 bases on J, and the germline ends lie 15 bases apart. The CDR3, cysteine through phenylalanine, is 16 amino acids long. Solely the CDR3 DNA is kept, with 48 bases framed from the first base. CDR1 and CDR2 are read off the germline V gene (reference sequence) as SEHNR and FQNEAQ.